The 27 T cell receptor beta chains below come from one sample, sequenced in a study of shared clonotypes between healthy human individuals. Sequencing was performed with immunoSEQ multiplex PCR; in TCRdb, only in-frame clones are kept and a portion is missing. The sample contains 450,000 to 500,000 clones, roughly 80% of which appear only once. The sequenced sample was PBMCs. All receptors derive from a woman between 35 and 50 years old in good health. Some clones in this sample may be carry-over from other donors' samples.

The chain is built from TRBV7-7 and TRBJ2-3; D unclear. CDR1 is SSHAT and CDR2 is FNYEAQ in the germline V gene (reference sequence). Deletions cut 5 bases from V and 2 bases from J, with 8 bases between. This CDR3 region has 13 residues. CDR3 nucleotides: TGTGCCAGCAGCAGGGAACTCACAGATACGCAGTATTTT. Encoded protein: CASSRELTDTQYF. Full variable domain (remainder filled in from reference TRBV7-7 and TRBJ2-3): GAGVSQSPRYKVTKRGQDVTLRCDPISSHATLYWYQQALGQGPEFLTYFNYEAQPDKSGLPSDRFSAERPEGSISTLTIQRTEQRDSAMYRCASSRELTDTQYFGPGTRLTVL.

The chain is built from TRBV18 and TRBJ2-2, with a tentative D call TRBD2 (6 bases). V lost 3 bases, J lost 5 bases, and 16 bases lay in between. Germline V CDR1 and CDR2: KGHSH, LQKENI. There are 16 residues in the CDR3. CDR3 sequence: CASSPLAGRGTGELFF. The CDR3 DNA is TGTGCCAGCTCACCGCTGGCCGGCCGGGGGACCGGGGAGCTGTTTTTT.

Written as DNA, the CDR3 is TGTGCCAGCAGTTACTTCGGGACAGGGGATACCGGGGAGCTGTTTTTT. It codes for CASSYFGTGDTGELFF. The chain uses TRBV6-5 and TRBJ2-2; 10 bases are shared with TRBD1. Germline V gives CDR1 MNHEY, CDR2 SVGAGI. J was trimmed by 5 bases and V by 1 base; bases with no gene match: 4. The CDR3 consists of 16 residues.

CDR3 bases: TGCGCCAGCAACCCCGGGACTAGCACCCACGAGCAGTACTTC. As protein: CASNPGTSTHEQYF. The chain joins TRBV5-1 to TRBJ2-7, with 9 positions matching TRBD2. Looked up from germline, CDR1 is SGHRS and CDR2 is YFSETQ. This CDR3 is 14 amino acids long. V lost 6 bases and J lost 5; bases outside the gene matches: 9. The whole variable domain, filled in from reference TRBV5-1 and TRBJ2-7, reads KAGVTQTPRYLIKTRGQQVTLSCSPISGHRSVSWYQQTPGQGLQFLFEYFSETQRNKGNFPGRFSGRQFSNSRSEMNVSTLELGDSALYLCASNPGTSTHEQYFGPGTRLTVT.

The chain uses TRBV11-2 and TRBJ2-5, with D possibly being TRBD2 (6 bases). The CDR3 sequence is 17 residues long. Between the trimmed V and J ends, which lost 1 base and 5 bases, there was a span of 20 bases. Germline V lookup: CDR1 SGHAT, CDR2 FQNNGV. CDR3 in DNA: TGTGCCAGCAGCTTAGGTAGGGGCAGAGATGCGGGGGAGACCCAGTACTTC. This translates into CASSLGRGRDAGETQYF.

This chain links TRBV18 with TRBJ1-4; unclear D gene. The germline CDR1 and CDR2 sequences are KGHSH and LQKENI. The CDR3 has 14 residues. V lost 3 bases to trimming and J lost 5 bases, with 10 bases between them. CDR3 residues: CASSPSQRNEKLFF. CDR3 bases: TGTGCCAGCTCACCGTCCCAGAGAAATGAAAAACTGTTTTTT.

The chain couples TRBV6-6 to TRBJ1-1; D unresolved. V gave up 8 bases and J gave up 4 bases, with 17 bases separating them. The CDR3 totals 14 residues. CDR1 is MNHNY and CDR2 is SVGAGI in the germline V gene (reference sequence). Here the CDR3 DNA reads TGTGCCAGCCACGACCCCGCAGGAATCACTGAAGCTTTCTTT. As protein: CASHDPAGITEAFF.

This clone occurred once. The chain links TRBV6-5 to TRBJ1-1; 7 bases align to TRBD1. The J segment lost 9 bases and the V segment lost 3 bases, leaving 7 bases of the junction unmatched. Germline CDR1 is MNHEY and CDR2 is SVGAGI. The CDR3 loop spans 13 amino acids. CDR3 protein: CASSYGTVEKAFF. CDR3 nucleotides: TGTGCCAGCAGTTATGGGACAGTCGAAAAAGCTTTCTTT.

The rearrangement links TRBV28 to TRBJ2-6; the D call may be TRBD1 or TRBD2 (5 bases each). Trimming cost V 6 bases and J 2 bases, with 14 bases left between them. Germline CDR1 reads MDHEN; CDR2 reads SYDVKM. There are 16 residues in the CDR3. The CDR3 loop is CASRTGTHPGANVLTF. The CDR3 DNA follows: TGTGCCAGCAGAACCGGGACCCATCCTGGGGCCAACGTCCTGACTTTC.

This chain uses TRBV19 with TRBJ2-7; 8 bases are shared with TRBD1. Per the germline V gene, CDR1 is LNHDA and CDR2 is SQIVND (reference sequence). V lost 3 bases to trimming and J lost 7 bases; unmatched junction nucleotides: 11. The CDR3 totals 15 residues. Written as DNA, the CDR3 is TGTGCCAGTAGTATTGACGGACAGGGTTGGTCGGAGCAGTACTTC. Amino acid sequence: CASSIDGQGWSEQYF.

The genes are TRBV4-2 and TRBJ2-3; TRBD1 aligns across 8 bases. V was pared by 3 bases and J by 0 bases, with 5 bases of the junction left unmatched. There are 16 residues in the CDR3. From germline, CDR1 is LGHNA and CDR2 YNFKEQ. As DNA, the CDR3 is TGTGCCAGCAGCCAGGCGGGACAGGATAGCACAGATACGCAGTATTTT. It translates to CASSQAGQDSTDTQYF.

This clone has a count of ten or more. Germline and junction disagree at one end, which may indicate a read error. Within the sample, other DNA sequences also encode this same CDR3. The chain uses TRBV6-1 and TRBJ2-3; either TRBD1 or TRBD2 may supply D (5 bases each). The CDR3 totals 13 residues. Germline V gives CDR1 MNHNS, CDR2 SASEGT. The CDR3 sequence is CASSEGKGTRGNF. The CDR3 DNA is TGTGCCAGCAGTGAAGGCAAAGGGACGAGAGGGAATTTT.

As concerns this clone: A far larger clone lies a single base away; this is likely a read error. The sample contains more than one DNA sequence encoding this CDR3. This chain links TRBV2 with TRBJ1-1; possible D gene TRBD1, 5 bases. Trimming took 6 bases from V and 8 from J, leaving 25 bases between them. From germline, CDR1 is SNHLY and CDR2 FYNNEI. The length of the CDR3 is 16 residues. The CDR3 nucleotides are TGTGCCAGCAGCGAGGGGCGGGGCAGCCAACCCACAGAAGCTTTCTTT. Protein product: CASSEGRGSQPTEAFF.

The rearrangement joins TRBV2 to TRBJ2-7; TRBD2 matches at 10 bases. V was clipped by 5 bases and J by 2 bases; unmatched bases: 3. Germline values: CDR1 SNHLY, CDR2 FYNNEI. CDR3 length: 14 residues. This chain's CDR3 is CASSRTSGTYEQYF. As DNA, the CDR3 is TGTGCCAGCAGTAGGACTAGCGGAACCTACGAGCAGTACTTC.

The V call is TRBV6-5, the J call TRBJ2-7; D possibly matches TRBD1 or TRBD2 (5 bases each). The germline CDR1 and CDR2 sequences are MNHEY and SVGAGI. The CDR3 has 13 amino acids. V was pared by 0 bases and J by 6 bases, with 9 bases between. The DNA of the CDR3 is TGTGCCAGCAGTTACTCGAAGGGGACCGAGCAGTACTTC. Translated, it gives CASSYSKGTEQYF.

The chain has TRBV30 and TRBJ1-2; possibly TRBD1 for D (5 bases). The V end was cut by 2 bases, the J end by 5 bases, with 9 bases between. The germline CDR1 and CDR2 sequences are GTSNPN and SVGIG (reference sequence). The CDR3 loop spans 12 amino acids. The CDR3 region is CAWSYGGYGYTF. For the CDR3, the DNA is TGTGCCTGGAGTTATGGGGGGTATGGCTACACCTTC. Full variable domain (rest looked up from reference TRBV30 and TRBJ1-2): SQTIHQWPATLVQPVGSPLSLECTVEGTSNPNLYWYRQAAGRGLQLLFYSVGIGQISSEVPQNLSASRPQDRQFILSSKKLLLSDSGFYLCAWSYGGYGYTFGSGTRLTVV.

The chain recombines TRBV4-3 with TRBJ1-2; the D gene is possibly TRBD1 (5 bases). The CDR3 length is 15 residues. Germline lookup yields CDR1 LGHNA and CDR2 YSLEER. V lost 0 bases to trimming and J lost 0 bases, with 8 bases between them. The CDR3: CASSQEPGTNYGYTF. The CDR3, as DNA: TGCGCCAGCAGCCAAGAGCCAGGGACTAACTATGGCTACACCTTC.

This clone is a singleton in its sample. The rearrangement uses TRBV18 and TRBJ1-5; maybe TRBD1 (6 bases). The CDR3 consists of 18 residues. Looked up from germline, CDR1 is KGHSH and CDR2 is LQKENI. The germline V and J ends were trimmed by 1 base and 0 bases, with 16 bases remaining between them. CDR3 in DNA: TGTGCCAGCTCACCACGGGGAGGTACAGGGTATAGCAATCAGCCCCAGCATTTT. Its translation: CASSPRGGTGYSNQPQHF.

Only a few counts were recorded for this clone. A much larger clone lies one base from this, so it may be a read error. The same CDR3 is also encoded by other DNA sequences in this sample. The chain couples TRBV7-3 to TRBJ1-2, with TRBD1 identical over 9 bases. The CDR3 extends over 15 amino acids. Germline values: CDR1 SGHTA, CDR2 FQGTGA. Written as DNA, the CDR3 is TGCGCCAGCAGCCTGCACAGGGGGCATAACTATGGCTACACCTTC. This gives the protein CASSLHRGHNYGYTF.

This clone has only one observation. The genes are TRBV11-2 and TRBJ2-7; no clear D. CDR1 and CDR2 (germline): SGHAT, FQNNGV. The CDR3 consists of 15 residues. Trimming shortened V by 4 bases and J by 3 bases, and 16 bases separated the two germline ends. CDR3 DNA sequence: TGTGCCAGCAGCTCCACCCCGGGTGGGATCTACGAGCAGTACTTC. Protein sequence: CASSSTPGGIYEQYF.

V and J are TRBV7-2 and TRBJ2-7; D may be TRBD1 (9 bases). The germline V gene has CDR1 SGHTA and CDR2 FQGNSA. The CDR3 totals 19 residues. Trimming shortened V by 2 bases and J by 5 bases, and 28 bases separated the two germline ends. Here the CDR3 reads CASSLRGGSGTGFFHEQYF. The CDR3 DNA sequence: TGTGCCAGCAGCTTACGCGGGGGGAGCGGGACAGGGTTTTTCCACGAGCAGTACTTC. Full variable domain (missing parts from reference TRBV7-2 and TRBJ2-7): GAGVSQSPSNKVTEKGKDVELRCDPISGHTALYWYRQSLGQGLEFLIYFQGNSAPDKSGLPSDRFSAERTGGSVSTLTIQRTQQEDSAVYLCASSLRGGSGTGFFHEQYFGPGTRLTVT.

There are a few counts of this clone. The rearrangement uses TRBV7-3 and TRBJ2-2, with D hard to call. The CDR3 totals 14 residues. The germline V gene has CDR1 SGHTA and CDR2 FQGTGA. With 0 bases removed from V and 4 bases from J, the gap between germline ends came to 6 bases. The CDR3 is CASSLTPATGELFF. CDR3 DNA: TGTGCCAGCAGCTTAACCCCAGCCACCGGGGAGCTGTTTTTT.

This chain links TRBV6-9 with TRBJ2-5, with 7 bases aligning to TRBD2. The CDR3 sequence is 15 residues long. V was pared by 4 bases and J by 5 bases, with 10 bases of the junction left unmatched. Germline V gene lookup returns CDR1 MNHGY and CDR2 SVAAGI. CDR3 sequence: CASSCRAGTKETQYF. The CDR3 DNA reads TGTGCCAGCAGTTGTAGAGCGGGGACTAAGGAGACCCAGTACTTC.

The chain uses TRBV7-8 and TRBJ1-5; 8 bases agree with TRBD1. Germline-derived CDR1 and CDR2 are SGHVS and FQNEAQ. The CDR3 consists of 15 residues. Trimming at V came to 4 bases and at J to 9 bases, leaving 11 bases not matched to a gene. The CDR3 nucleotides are TGTGCCAGCAGCTCCGGGGACAGGCTTCTTTCGCCCCAGCATTTT. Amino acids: CASSSGDRLLSPQHF. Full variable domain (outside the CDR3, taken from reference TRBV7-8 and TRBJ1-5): GAGVSQSPRYKVAKRGQDVALRCDPISGHVSLFWYQQALGQGPEFLTYFQNEAQLDKSGLPSDRFFAERPEGSVSTLKIQRTQQEDSAVYLCASSSGDRLLSPQHFGDGTRLSIL.

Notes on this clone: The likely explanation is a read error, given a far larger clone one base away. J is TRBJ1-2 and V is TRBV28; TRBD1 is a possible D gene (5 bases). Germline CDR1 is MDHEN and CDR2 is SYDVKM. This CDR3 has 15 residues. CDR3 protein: CASSRQLHANYGYIF. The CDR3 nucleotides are TGTGCCAGCAGCCGACAGCTTCACGCTAACTATGGCTACATCTTC.

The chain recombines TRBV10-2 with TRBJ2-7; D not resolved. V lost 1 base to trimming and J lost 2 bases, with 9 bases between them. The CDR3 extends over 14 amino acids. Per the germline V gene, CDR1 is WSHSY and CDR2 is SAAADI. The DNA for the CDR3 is TGCGCCAGCAGTGAGTTGATAGGGCCCTACGAGCAGTACTTC. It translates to CASSELIGPYEQYF.

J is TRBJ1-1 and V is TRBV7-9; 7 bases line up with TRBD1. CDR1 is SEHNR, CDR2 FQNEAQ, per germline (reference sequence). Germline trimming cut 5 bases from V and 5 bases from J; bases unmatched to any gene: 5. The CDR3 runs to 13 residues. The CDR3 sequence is CASSLKGATEAFF. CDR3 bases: TGTGCCAGCAGCCTAAAGGGGGCTACTGAAGCTTTCTTT.